A selection of T cell receptor beta chains follows, all from one sample in a study of T-cell memory formation after mild COVID-19. In TCRdb, the 5' RACE reads were re-called with MiXCR into one record per CDR3 protein. Of roughly 550,000 distinct CDR3 sequences in the sample, around 20% were seen once. The source material was PBMCs or a T cell subset sorted from them (not recorded which). These receptors all stem from an adult woman who had mild COVID-19 (a few samples of this study predate the infection). Cell type and time point are not known. The CDR3 runs from the conserved cysteine through the conserved F or W. The D gene is left open where the match is weak. Size values are once, few and many counts, or a class for expanded clones, and some rows have none.

D gene	V gene	clone size	J gene	CDR3 protein	CDR3 DNA
.	TRBV7-2	few	TRBJ2-3	CASSFLGHFTDTQYF	TGTGCCAGCAGCTTCCTGGGACACTTCACAGATACGCAGTATTTT
.	TRBV20-1	.	TRBJ2-3	CSARISGLTDTQYF	TGCAGTGCTAGAATAAGCGGACTCACAGATACGCAGTATTTT
TRBD2	TRBV5-5	.	TRBJ2-7	CASSLWFSGGSYEQYF	TGTGCCAGCAGCTTGTGGTTTAGCGGGGGCTCCTACGAGCAGTACTTC
TRBD2	TRBV12-3/TRBV12-4	many	TRBJ2-7	CASSTGLGYEQYF	TGTGCCAGCAGTACGGGACTAGGCTACGAGCAGTACTTC
TRBD1	TRBV18	.	TRBJ2-3	CASSPLTGEDTQYF	TGTGCCAGCTCACCCCTAACAGGGGAAGATACGCAGTATTTT
.	TRBV20-1	few	TRBJ2-5	CSARDGTLGQETQYF	TGCAGTGCTAGAGACGGGACCCTGGGGCAAGAGACCCAGTACTTC
TRBD2	TRBV20-1	.	TRBJ2-3	CSARRPGLAGKTDTQYF	TGCAGTGCTAGACGACCGGGACTAGCGGGCAAAACAGATACGCAGTATTTT
TRBD1	TRBV6-1	.	TRBJ1-5	CASRTSGDRSQHF	TGTGCCAGCAGAACATCCGGGGACAGGTCCCAGCATTTT
TRBD2	TRBV29-1	.	TRBJ2-1	CSVERVAGGLGNEQFF	TGCAGCGTTGAACGGGTAGCGGGGGGGCTGGGCAATGAGCAGTTCTTC
.	TRBV12-3/TRBV12-4	.	TRBJ1-3	CASSLWGPSRGIWF	TGTGCCAGCAGTTTATGGGGGCCTTCCCGTGGTATATGGTTT
.	TRBV5-1	.	TRBJ1-1	CASSPSTMDLDSFF	TGCGCCAGCAGCCCTAGCACGATGGACCTCGACTCTTTCTTT
TRBD1	TRBV19	few	TRBJ2-5	CASGTGALQETQYF	TGTGCCAGCGGGACAGGGGCACTCCAAGAGACCCAGTACTTC
TRBD2	TRBV11-3	.	TRBJ2-1	CASSLGLAGGINEQFF	TGTGCCAGCAGCTTAGGATTAGCGGGGGGGATCAATGAGCAGTTCTTC
.	TRBV4-1	few	TRBJ2-1	CASSPLGSVSSYNEQFF	TGCGCCAGCAGCCCCCTAGGGAGCGTGAGCTCCTACAATGAGCAGTTCTTC
.	TRBV5-5	.	TRBJ2-7	CASSAGNSRSPLEQYF	TGTGCCAGCAGCGCTGGAAACTCCAGGAGCCCTCTCGAGCAGTACTTC
.	TRBV6-5	.	TRBJ1-2	CASSAGGGYGYTF	TGTGCCAGCAGTGCCGGAGGGGGATATGGCTACACCTTC
.	TRBV4-1	.	TRBJ1-2	CASSQDYVSGANYGYTF	TGCGCCAGCAGCCAAGATTATGTTTCGGGAGCTAACTATGGCTACACCTTC
.	TRBV19	.	TRBJ1-5	CASSILTAGGNQPQHF	TGTGCCAGTAGTATATTAACGGCGGGGGGCAATCAGCCCCAGCATTTT
TRBD2	TRBV7-9	.	TRBJ2-3	CASSLGGLAGRSADTQYF	TGTGCCAGCAGCTTAGGGGGACTAGCGGGACGAAGCGCAGATACGCAGTATTTT
.	TRBV5-1	few	TRBJ2-1	CASSSSTVADNEQFF	TGCGCCAGCAGCTCGTCGACAGTAGCGGACAATGAGCAGTTCTTC
.	TRBV20-1	few	TRBJ1-1	CSARPGATGNTEAFF	TGCAGTGCTAGACCGGGAGCGACGGGGAACACTGAAGCTTTCTTT
.	TRBV7-9	.	TRBJ2-7	CASRGPQREQYF	TGTGCCAGCAGGGGACCCCAAAGGGAGCAGTACTTC
.	TRBV6-5	few	TRBJ2-1	CASSRPAEGNEQFF	TGTGCCAGCAGCCGGCCAGCGGAGGGCAATGAGCAGTTCTTC
.	TRBV6-2/TRBV6-3	.	TRBJ1-5	CASSPGVVPQHF	TGTGCCAGCAGCCCTGGAGTCGTGCCCCAGCATTTT
TRBD2	TRBV7-3	.	TRBJ2-1	CASSLWASGVTEQFF	TGTGCCAGCAGCTTATGGGCTAGCGGGGTCACTGAGCAGTTCTTC
TRBD2	TRBV4-1	few	TRBJ2-7	CASSQDPAGSSYEQYF	TGCGCCAGCAGCCAAGATCCAGCGGGGAGCTCCTACGAGCAGTACTTC
.	TRBV7-9	few	TRBJ1-1	CASSLVGPDQAFF	TGTGCCAGCAGCTTAGTAGGGCCCGACCAAGCTTTCTTT
TRBD2	TRBV11-2	few	TRBJ2-3	CASSLDKTSGRIDTQYF	TGTGCCAGCAGCTTAGACAAGACTAGCGGGAGGATAGATACGCAGTATTTT
.	TRBV12-3/TRBV12-4	few	TRBJ2-7	CASSLRGGGLYEQYF	TGTGCCAGCAGTCTTAGGGGGGGAGGGCTTTACGAGCAGTACTTC
.	TRBV6-1	.	TRBJ2-7	CASRERQGNYEQYF	TGTGCCAGCAGGGAACGGCAGGGAAACTACGAGCAGTACTTC
.	TRBV12-3/TRBV12-4	many	TRBJ1-6	CASSMTRRMALHF	TGTGCCAGCAGTATGACACGTCGTATGGCCCTCCACTTT
.	TRBV11-3	many	TRBJ2-4	CASSSPAVGSNIQYF	TGTGCCAGCAGCTCCCCTGCAGTGGGTTCAAACATTCAGTACTTC
.	TRBV3-1	few	TRBJ2-7	CASSQEIAYEQYF	TGTGCCAGCAGCCAAGAGATCGCGTACGAGCAGTACTTC
TRBD2	TRBV30	.	TRBJ2-7	CASGLAGSYEQYF	TGTGCCTCTGGACTAGCGGGAAGCTACGAGCAGTACTTC
.	TRBV12-3/TRBV12-4	.	TRBJ1-5	CASSLSPTLNQPQHF	TGTGCCAGCAGTTTAAGTCCCACCCTCAATCAGCCCCAGCATTTT
TRBD2	TRBV5-4	few	TRBJ2-5	CASSSLKTGTRGETQYF	TGTGCCAGCAGCTCGCTAAAGACCGGGACTAGGGGAGAGACCCAGTACTTC
TRBD1	TRBV6-1	.	TRBJ2-1	CASSGGQGFEQFF	TGTGCCAGCAGTGGAGGACAGGGTTTTGAGCAGTTCTTC
.	TRBV4-3	.	TRBJ2-7	CASSQGETVGYEQYF	TGCGCCAGCAGCCAAGGCGAGACAGTAGGCTACGAGCAGTACTTC
.	TRBV4-2	.	TRBJ2-2	CASSQDSAPGELFF	TGTGCCAGCAGCCAAGATTCGGCACCCGGGGAGCTGTTTTTT